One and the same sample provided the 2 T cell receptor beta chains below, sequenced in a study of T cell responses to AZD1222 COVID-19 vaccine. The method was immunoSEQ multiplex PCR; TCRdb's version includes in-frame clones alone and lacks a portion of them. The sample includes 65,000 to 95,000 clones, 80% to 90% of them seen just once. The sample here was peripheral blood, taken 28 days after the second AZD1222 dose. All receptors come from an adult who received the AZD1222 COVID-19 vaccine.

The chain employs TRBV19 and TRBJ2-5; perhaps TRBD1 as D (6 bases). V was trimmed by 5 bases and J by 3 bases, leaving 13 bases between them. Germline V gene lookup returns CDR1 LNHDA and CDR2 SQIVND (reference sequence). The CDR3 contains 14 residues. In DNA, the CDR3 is TGTGCCAGTAGTCCGCGACAGGAGGAAGAGACCCAGTACTTC. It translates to CASSPRQEEETQYF.

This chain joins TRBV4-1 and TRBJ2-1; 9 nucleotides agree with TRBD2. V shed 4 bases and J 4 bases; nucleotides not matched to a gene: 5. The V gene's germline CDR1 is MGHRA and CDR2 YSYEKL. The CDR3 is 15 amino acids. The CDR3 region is CASSPLSGGYNEQFF. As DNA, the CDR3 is TGCGCCAGCAGCCCACTTAGCGGGGGATACAATGAGCAGTTCTTC.